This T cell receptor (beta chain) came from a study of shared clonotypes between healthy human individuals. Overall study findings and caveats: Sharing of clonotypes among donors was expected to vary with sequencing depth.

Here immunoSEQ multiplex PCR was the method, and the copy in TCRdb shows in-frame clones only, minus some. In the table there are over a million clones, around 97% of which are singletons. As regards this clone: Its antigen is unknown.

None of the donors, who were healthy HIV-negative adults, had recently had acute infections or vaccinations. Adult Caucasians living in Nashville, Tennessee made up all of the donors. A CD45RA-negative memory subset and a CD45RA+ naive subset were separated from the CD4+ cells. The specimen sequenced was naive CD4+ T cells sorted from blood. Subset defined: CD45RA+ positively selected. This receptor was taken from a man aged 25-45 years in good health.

The CDR3 DNA sequence: TGCGCCAGCAGCCTGGGGGAACAAGAGACCCAGTACTTC. Translated, it gives CASSLGEQETQYF. This sequence joins TRBV4-1 and TRBJ2-5, with D possibly being TRBD1 or TRBD2 (5 bases each). The V and J ends lost 4 bases and 2 bases respectively, with 8 bases between them. Germline lookup yields CDR1 MGHRA and CDR2 YSYEKL. The CDR3 runs 13 residues.